This entry lists 5 T cell receptor beta chains sequenced from one sample in a study of a mutant IDH1 vaccine in newly diagnosed glioma. Produced via immunoSEQ multiplex PCR; TCRdb's table is partial and in-frame only. The sample lists some 64,000 clones; 70% to 85% were seen once. These receptors have no known antigen. This sample's time point: week 11, during vaccination. Each vaccine dose was 300 ug of mutant IDH1 20-mer peptide, with topical imiquimod. Sequenced here: PBMCs, sampled from a glioma patient whose treatment included an IDH1 peptide vaccine. These receptors were obtained from a woman aged 50 to 60 with glioma.

This chain uses TRBV27 with TRBJ1-2; D unresolved. The germline V gene has CDR1 MNHEY and CDR2 SMNVEV (reference sequence). The CDR3 has 13 amino acids. The ends were cut back, 6 bases at V and 7 bases at J, with 15 bases in the middle. For the CDR3, the DNA is TGTGCCAGCAGCCCTCTCCTGCAGGTTGGCTACACCTTC. Residues: CASSPLLQVGYTF.

V is TRBV9 and J is TRBJ2-5; 7 nucleotides line up with TRBD2. Trimming cost V 6 bases and J 4 bases; bases outside gene matches: 12. Germline V gene data show CDR1 as SGDLS and CDR2 as YYNGEE. The length of the CDR3 is 15 residues. Written as DNA, the CDR3 is TGTGCCAGCAATTTAAGAGGGGAGGGTCTAGAGACCCAGTACTTC. Translated: CASNLRGEGLETQYF.

The rearrangement uses TRBV5-1 and TRBJ2-3; D is unclear. From germline, CDR1 is SGHRS and CDR2 YFSETQ. This CDR3 region has 11 residues. Deletions cut 6 bases from V and 7 bases from J, with 9 bases between. The CDR3 loop is CASTDSYTQYF. CDR3 DNA: TGCGCCAGCACCGACTCGTATACGCAGTATTTT.

V usage is TRBV18 and J usage is TRBJ1-2; 8 bases are a match to TRBD1. With 3 bases clipped from V and 4 bases from J, the junction kept 4 bases outside the gene matches. The germline CDR1 and CDR2 sequences are KGHSH and LQKENI. The CDR3 sequence is 14 residues long. CDR3 nucleotides: TGTGCCAGCTCACCCGGACAGGGTGTCTATGGCTACACCTTC. It yields the protein CASSPGQGVYGYTF.

The V call is TRBV30, the J call TRBJ1-3; D is uncertain. CDR1 is GTSNPN, CDR2 SVGIG, per germline (reference sequence). V was clipped by 5 bases and J by 0 bases, with 14 bases between them. The CDR3 is 15 amino acids. The CDR3 nucleotides read TGTGCCTGGGACTCGGGGAAGAACTCTGGAAACACCATATATTTT. Protein product: CAWDSGKNSGNTIYF.